This T cell receptor beta chain originates from a study of blood T cell repertoires in COVID-19. Looking at the study overall: The study drew acute and convalescent COVID-19 samples from the United States, Italy and Spain. T cells, B-cell-depleted T cells, or PBMCs provided the cDNA or gDNA that served as material.

The V end was cut by 2 bases, the J end by 5 bases, with 6 bases between. The CDR3 sequence is 12 residues long. In germline, CDR1 is ENHRY, CDR2 SYGVKD. Patients at the Seattle site were enrolled during active infection and followed longitudinally. Per the original data handling: Quantification of nucleated cells was approximated via reference gene primer amplification. TCRdb's table, derived via immunoSEQ multiplex PCR, lists solely in-frame clones and lacks some. V and J calls and clone size are copied from that table; D and trimming were computed from the DNA. Of around 38,000 clones detected, 87% appear once; the ten largest clones hold roughly 5.1%.

The chain couples TRBV10-3 to TRBJ2-5, with TRBD2 as a possible D gene (5 bases). Sequences were obtained from peripheral blood. The TCR sequence derives from a man between 60 and 75 years old with COVID-19, enrolled during active disease. Here the CDR3 reads CAISEGGETQYF. The CDR3 nucleotides are TGTGCCATCAGTGAGGGAGGTGAGACCCAGTACTTC.